The next 25 T cell receptor beta chains were all read from a single sample in a study of shared clonotypes between healthy human individuals. Using immunoSEQ multiplex PCR, the repertoire was profiled, and TCRdb retains in-frame clones only, with some absent. The sample carries about 460,000 clones, approximately 80% recorded once. Source material: PBMCs. These receptors originate from a woman in her forties in good health. Some clones in this sample may be carry-over from other donors' samples.

The chain combines TRBV7-9 with TRBJ2-7; D unresolved. V gave up 2 bases and J gave up 6 bases, with 8 bases separating them. The CDR3 is made up of 12 amino acids. Germline CDR1 is SEHNR and CDR2 is FQNEAQ (reference sequence). The CDR3 DNA sequence: TGTGCCAGCAGCTTATTGAGAGCCGAGCAGTACTTC. This codes for CASSLLRAEQYF. Combining the CDR3 with reference TRBV7-9 and TRBJ2-7 gives the whole variable domain DTGVSQNPRHKITKRGQNVTFRCDPISEHNRLYWYRQTLGQGPEFLTYFQNEAQLEKSRLLSDRFSAERPKGSFSTLEIQRTEQGDSAMYLCASSLLRAEQYFGPGTRLTVT.

The chain combines TRBV19 with TRBJ1-2; 8 nucleotides match TRBD1. Per germline, CDR1 LNHDA and CDR2 SQIVND (reference sequence). The CDR3 consists of 14 residues. The junction had 8 bases not matched to a gene; V was cut back by 7 bases and J by 4 bases. This CDR3 is CASTLGTGSYGYTF. The CDR3, as DNA: TGTGCCAGTACCCTCGGGACAGGATCCTATGGCTACACCTTC.

The chain joins TRBV4-3 to TRBJ1-1, with TRBD1 matching over 7 bases. The CDR3 has 14 amino acids. The V and J ends lost 4 bases and 5 bases, in that order; junction bases with no gene match: 7. Per the germline V gene, CDR1 is LGHNA and CDR2 is YSLEER. In nucleotides, the CDR3 is TGCGCCAGCAGCCCCCGACAGGGTCAGACTGAAGCTTTCTTT. Protein: CASSPRQGQTEAFF.

This chain joins TRBV7-9 and TRBJ2-1, with a tentative D call TRBD1 (5 bases). This CDR3 has 12 residues. Trimming shortened V by 9 bases and J by 5 bases, and 11 bases separated the two germline ends. Germline values: CDR1 SEHNR, CDR2 FQNEAQ (reference sequence). The CDR3 DNA is TGTGCCAGAATCGACAGCAACAATGAGCAGTTCTTC. Amino acid sequence: CARIDSNNEQFF.

This clone was detected once. The chain is built from TRBV6-1 and TRBJ2-5; D is possibly TRBD2 (6 bases). V lost 1 base, J lost 2 bases, and 11 bases lay in between. CDR3 length: 15 amino acids. Germline CDR1 is MNHNS and CDR2 is SASEGT. The CDR3 DNA follows: TGTGCCAGCAGTGAAGTGCGCGGGACGCAAGAGACCCAGTACTTC. Translation: CASSEVRGTQETQYF.

As for this clone: Likely a read error: the CDR3 ends without its conserved phenylalanine or tryptophan. The limits of the CDR3 on the DNA are not certain, so only TCRdb's listed CDR3 is given. The chain links TRBV10-3 to TRBJ2-7; the table's D gene call, TRBD1, was not cross checked with the DNA. The germline gives CDR1 ENHRY, CDR2 SYGVKD. The CDR3 adds up to 15 amino acids, both ends counted. This CDR3 is CAISARRDSFYEKYL.

CDR3 in amino acids: CASSLLRVPFGNTIYF. In nucleotides, the CDR3 is TGTGCCAGCAGTTTACTCCGGGTTCCATTTGGAAACACCATATATTTT. This rearrangement joins TRBV28 to TRBJ1-3; D is ambiguous. Trimming left V 2 bases short and J 3 bases short, with 14 bases between. Germline V gene sequence: CDR1 MDHEN, CDR2 SYDVKM. CDR3 size: 16 residues. Filled out from reference TRBV28 and TRBJ1-3, the complete variable domain reads DVKVTQSSRYLVKRTGEKVFLECVQDMDHENMFWYRQDPGLGLRLIYFSYDVKMKEKGDIPEGYSVSREKKERFSLILESASTNQTSMYLCASSLLRVPFGNTIYFGEGSWLTVV.

This clone appeared a few times. This chain connects TRBV6-6 to TRBJ1-5, with D unclear. This CDR3 has 13 amino acids. Trimming stripped 2 bases from V and 6 bases from J, with 8 bases between. CDR1 and CDR2 from the germline V gene are MNHNY and SVGAGI (reference sequence). The DNA of the CDR3 is TGTGCCAGCAGTTACCAGAGGGCTCAGCCCCAGCATTTT. It yields the protein CASSYQRAQPQHF.

The chain is built from TRBV30 and TRBJ2-7; 7 bases line up with TRBD1. The germline CDR1 and CDR2 sequences are GTSNPN and SVGIG (reference sequence). J was trimmed by 4 bases and V by 4 bases; bases with no gene match: 7. The CDR3 contains 13 residues. CDR3 nucleotide sequence: TGTGCCTGGAAGCTGGGGACAGCGTACGAGCAGTACTTC. Protein sequence: CAWKLGTAYEQYF. The full variable domain, rest sourced from reference TRBV30 and TRBJ2-7, is SQTIHQWPATLVQPVGSPLSLECTVEGTSNPNLYWYRQAAGRGLQLLFYSVGIGQISSEVPQNLSASRPQDRQFILSSKKLLLSDSGFYLCAWKLGTAYEQYFGPGTRLTVT.

The genes are TRBV2 and TRBJ2-3, with a possible D match to TRBD1 (6 bases). The CDR3 consists of 15 residues. Trimming cost V 6 bases and J 6 bases, with 19 bases left between them. The germline V gene has CDR1 SNHLY and CDR2 FYNNEI. The CDR3 nucleotides read TGTGCCAGCAGGGCACAGACAGGATTCACGGATACGCAGTATTTT. Its protein is CASRAQTGFTDTQYF.

The genes are TRBV10-3 and TRBJ2-4; D ambiguous. The CDR3 is 15 residues long. From germline, CDR1 is ENHRY and CDR2 SYGVKD. V lost 0 bases to trimming and J lost 1 base, with 7 bases between them. CDR3 residues: CAISESVGAKNIQYF. CDR3 in DNA: TGTGCCATCAGTGAGTCGGTCGGTGCCAAAAACATTCAGTACTTC.

The chain employs TRBV28 and TRBJ2-3; a weak D match, TRBD1 (6 bases). Germline-derived CDR1 and CDR2 are MDHEN and SYDVKM. Trimming pared 3 bases from V and 6 bases from J, leaving 10 bases between. The CDR3 is made up of 13 amino acids. This CDR3 is CASSFGTWDTQYF. DNA of the CDR3: TGTGCCAGCAGTTTCGGGACATGGGATACGCAGTATTTT.

The CDR3 spells CASSLLGTGNTIYF. In DNA, the CDR3 is TGTGCCAGCAGCTTACTCGGGACCGGAAACACCATATATTTT. This chain links TRBV7-2 with TRBJ1-3, with D possibly TRBD1 on 5 matching bases. The CDR3 loop spans 14 amino acids. CDR1 and CDR2 from the germline V gene are SGHTA and FQGNSA. Trimming shortened V by 2 bases and J by 4 bases, and 9 bases separated the two germline ends.

Ten or more counts support this clone. This chain uses TRBV21-1 with TRBJ2-7; TRBD1, the table's D call, lacks a check against the DNA. TRBV21-1 is listed as a pseudogene. The CDR3 extends over 14 amino acids. CDR3 nucleotides: TGTGCCAGCAGCAAAGGGGGCAGACACTACGAGCAGTACTTC. It yields the protein CASSKGGRHYEQYF.

As regards this clone: A far more abundant clone sits one base away, making this likely a read error. Other nucleotide sequences in the sample specify the same CDR3. The chain employs TRBV4-2 and TRBJ2-5; 13 bases align to TRBD2. CDR3 length: 18 amino acids. Germline CDR1 is LGHNA and CDR2 is YNFKEQ. V shed 3 bases, J shed 3 bases, and the junction held 10 bases outside the gene matches. The CDR3 here is CASSQAGLAGLGEETQYF. The CDR3 DNA reads TGTGCCAGCAGCCAGGCGGGACTAGCGGGGCTCGGCGAAGAGACCCAGTACTTC.

In the case of this clone: A much larger clone differs by one base, so this may be a read error. This sample includes further DNA sequences coding for the same CDR3. The chain uses TRBV6-1 and TRBJ2-7, with D possibly being TRBD1 or TRBD2 (5 bases each). V was shortened by 3 bases and J by 0 bases, with 12 bases between the two germline ends. Germline V lookup: CDR1 MNHNS, CDR2 SASEGT. The CDR3 is 15 residues long. As DNA, the CDR3 is TGTGCCAGCAGTGAGGGGCTAGCAACCTCCTACGAGCAGTACTTC. This translates into CASSEGLATSYEQYF.

The rearrangement joins TRBV6-1 to TRBJ2-7; D is perhaps TRBD1 (6 bases). The CDR3 is 13 residues long. Trimming took 10 bases from V and 0 from J, leaving 13 bases between them. The germline V gene encodes CDR1 MNHNS and CDR2 SASEGT. CDR3 sequence reads: CATARDISYEQYF. As DNA, the CDR3 is TGTGCCACCGCAAGGGACATCTCCTACGAGCAGTACTTC.

The count of this clone is one. This chain links TRBV9 with TRBJ2-3; tentatively, D is TRBD1 or TRBD2 (5 bases each). Germline CDR1 is SGDLS and CDR2 is YYNGEE. CDR3 length: 15 residues. Trimming removed 4 bases from V and 2 bases from J, with 14 bases in between. DNA for the CDR3: TGTGCCAGCAGCAAGGTTTCGGGACCCACAGATACGCAGTATTTT. This codes for CASSKVSGPTDTQYF.

This clone was detected once. This likely came from a read error, as a far larger clone is one base away. CDR3 amino acids: CAWIPGRSYNEQFF. The CDR3 DNA sequence: TGTGCCTGGATACCCGGACGTTCCTACAATGAGCAGTTCTTC. This chain connects TRBV30 to TRBJ2-1, with D hard to call. This CDR3 comprises 14 residues. Trimming left V 4 bases short and J 1 base short, with 11 bases between. Germline CDR1 is GTSNPN and CDR2 is SVGIG (reference sequence).

The chain combines TRBV7-9 with TRBJ1-1, with no clear D. This CDR3 contains 16 residues. Germline CDR1 SEHNR, CDR2 FQNEAQ (reference sequence). The V and J ends lost 5 bases and 4 bases respectively, with 20 bases between them. The CDR3 is CASSPRTLGGPTEAFF. As DNA, the CDR3 is TGTGCCAGCAGCCCAAGGACCCTCGGTGGGCCCACTGAAGCTTTCTTT. Together with reference TRBV7-9 and TRBJ1-1, the CDR3 gives the full variable domain: DTGVSQNPRHKITKRGQNVTFRCDPISEHNRLYWYRQTLGQGPEFLTYFQNEAQLEKSRLLSDRFSAERPKGSFSTLEIQRTEQGDSAMYLCASSPRTLGGPTEAFFGQGTRLTVV.

The V gene is TRBV19, the J gene TRBJ2-6; D is possibly TRBD1 or TRBD2 (5 bases each). V was trimmed by 5 bases and J by 0 bases, leaving 26 bases between them. Looked up from germline, CDR1 is LNHDA and CDR2 is SQIVND (reference sequence). The length of the CDR3 is 21 residues. In nucleotides, the CDR3 is TGTGCCAGTAGTGTCTTTAGGGACCCCAGGAACCCTTCCTCTGGGGCCAACGTCCTGACTTTC. It specifies CASSVFRDPRNPSSGANVLTF.

This clone is a singleton in its sample. This rearrangement joins TRBV4-2 to TRBJ2-7; D unresolved. V lost 5 bases and J lost 0, with 14 bases in between. The CDR3 runs 15 residues. Germline assignment: CDR1 LGHNA and CDR2 YNFKEQ. The CDR3: CASSLVATSSYEQYF. In DNA form, the CDR3 reads TGTGCCAGCAGCTTGGTCGCCACGAGCTCCTACGAGCAGTACTTC.

V usage is TRBV6-4 and J usage is TRBJ1-2; D ambiguous. Trimming shortened V by 5 bases and J by 2 bases, and 9 bases separated the two germline ends. There are 13 residues in the CDR3. Germline V lookup: CDR1 MRHNA, CDR2 SNTAGT. DNA of the CDR3: TGTGCCAGCAGTCCTTCTCCCAACTATGGCTACACCTTC. Protein: CASSPSPNYGYTF.

This clone was seen more than once but under ten times. The same CDR3 is also encoded by other DNA sequences in this sample. The rearrangement joins TRBV7-9 to TRBJ2-7; no reliable D call. CDR3 length: 12 residues. CDR1 is SEHNR, CDR2 FQNEAQ, per germline (reference sequence). V was clipped by 2 bases and J by 0 bases, with 2 bases between them. The CDR3 nucleotides are TGTGCCAGCAGCTTATCCTCCTACGAGCAGTACTTC. It yields the protein CASSLSSYEQYF.

This rearrangement joins TRBV11-1 to TRBJ2-3; a possible D gene is TRBD2 (6 bases). CDR3 length: 14 residues. Germline V gives CDR1 SGHAT, CDR2 FQDESV (reference sequence). V lost 6 bases, J lost 4 bases, and 14 bases lay in between. The CDR3 spells CASSLTGVPDTQYF. The CDR3 DNA reads as TGTGCCAGCAGTTTAACGGGAGTCCCAGATACGCAGTATTTT.